One T cell receptor (beta chain) is described in this entry. Treatment of the sample: preoperative locoregional IRX-2 cytokine immunotherapy. Patients received preoperative, locoregional IRX-2 cytokine immunotherapy in a phase Ib study. Sequencing was performed with immunoSEQ multiplex PCR; in TCRdb, only in-frame clones are kept and a portion is missing. The sample yields 3,000 to 4,500 clones, roughly two thirds seen once. The data were taken from a study of preoperative IRX-2 immunotherapy in early breast cancer. The CDR3 loop spans 15 amino acids. With 8 bases clipped from V and 0 bases from J, the junction kept 4 bases outside the gene matches. CDR1 and CDR2 (germline): SGHNT, YENEEA.

This TCR was recovered from a human donor with breast cancer. The chain recombines TRBV11-3 with TRBJ2-6; 7 positions agree with TRBD1. The sample here was tumor tissue, taken after IRX-2 immunotherapy. In nucleotides, the CDR3 is TGTGCCAGCGGAACAGGGGACTCTGGGGCCAACGTCCTGACTTTC. Encoded protein: CASGTGDSGANVLTF.